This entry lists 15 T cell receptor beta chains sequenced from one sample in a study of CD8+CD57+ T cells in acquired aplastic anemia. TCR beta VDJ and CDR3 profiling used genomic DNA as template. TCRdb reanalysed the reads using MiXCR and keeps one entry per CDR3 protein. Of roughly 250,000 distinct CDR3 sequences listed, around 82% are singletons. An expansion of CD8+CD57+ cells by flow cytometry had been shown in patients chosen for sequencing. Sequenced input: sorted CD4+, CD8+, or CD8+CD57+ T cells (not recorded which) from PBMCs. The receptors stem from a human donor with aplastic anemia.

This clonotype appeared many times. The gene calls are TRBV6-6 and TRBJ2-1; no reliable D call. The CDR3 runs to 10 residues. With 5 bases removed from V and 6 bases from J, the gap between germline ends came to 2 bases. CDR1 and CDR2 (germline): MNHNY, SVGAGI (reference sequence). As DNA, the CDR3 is TGTGCCAGCAGTCGCAATGAGCAGTTCTTC. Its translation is CASSRNEQFF.

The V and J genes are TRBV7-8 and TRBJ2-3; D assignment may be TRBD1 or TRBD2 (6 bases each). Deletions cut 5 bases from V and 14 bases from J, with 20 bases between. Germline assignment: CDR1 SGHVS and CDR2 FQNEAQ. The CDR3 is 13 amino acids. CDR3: CASSDGGTETAYF. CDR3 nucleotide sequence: TGTGCCAGCAGCGACGGGGGCACAGAGACAGCGTATTTT.

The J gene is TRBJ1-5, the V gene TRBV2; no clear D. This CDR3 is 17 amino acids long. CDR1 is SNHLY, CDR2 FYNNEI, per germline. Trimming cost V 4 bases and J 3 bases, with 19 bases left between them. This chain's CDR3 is CASSGSAQSTSNQPQHF. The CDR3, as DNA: TGTGCCAGCAGTGGCTCAGCCCAAAGCACCTCCAATCAGCCCCAGCATTTT.

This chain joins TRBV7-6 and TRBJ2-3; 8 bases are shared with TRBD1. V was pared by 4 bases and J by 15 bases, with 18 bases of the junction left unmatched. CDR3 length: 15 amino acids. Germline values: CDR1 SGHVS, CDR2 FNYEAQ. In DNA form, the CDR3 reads TGTGCCAGCAGCTCTTTCAGGGGGCTATCACCCCTCCACTATTTT. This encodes CASSSFRGLSPLHYF.

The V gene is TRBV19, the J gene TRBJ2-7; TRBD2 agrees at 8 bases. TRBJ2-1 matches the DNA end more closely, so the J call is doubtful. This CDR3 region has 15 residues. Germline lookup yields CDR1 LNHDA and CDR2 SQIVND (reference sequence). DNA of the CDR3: TGTGCCAGTAGTATAACTAGCGGCCCCTACAATGAGCAGTTCTTC. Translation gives CASSITSGPYNEQFF.

The CDR3 bases are TGTGCCAGCAGGAAACTAGCGGGGGAAGAGACCCAGTACTTC. It codes for CASRKLAGEETQYF. The chain joins TRBV24-1 to TRBJ2-5; 11 nucleotides align to TRBD2. The V segment lost 11 bases and the J segment 3 bases; nucleotides outside the gene matches: 7. This CDR3 has 14 amino acids. Germline CDR1 is KGHDR and CDR2 is SFDVKD.

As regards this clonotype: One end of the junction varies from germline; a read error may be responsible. CDR3 loop: CASSLARDGHIYGF. In nucleotides, the CDR3 is TGTGCCAGCAGCTTAGCGAGGGACGGGCATATATATGGCTTT. The chain carries TRBV7-9 and TRBJ2-3; D is perhaps TRBD1 or TRBD2 (5 bases each). CDR3 length: 14 residues. The germline gives CDR1 SEHNR, CDR2 FQNEAQ (reference sequence).

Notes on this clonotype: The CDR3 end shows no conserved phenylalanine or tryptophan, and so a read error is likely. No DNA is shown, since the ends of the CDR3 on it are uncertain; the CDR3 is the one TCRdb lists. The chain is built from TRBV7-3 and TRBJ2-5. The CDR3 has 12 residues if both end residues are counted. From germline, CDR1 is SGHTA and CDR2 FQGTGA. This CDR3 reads CASSAVAATQYL.

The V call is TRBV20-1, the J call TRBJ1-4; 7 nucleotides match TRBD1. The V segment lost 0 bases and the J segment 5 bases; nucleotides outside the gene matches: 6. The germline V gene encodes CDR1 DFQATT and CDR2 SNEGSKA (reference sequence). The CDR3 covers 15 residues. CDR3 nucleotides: TGCAGTGCTAGAGACGGAGACAGGGACAATGAAAAACTGTTTTTT. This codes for CSARDGDRDNEKLFF.

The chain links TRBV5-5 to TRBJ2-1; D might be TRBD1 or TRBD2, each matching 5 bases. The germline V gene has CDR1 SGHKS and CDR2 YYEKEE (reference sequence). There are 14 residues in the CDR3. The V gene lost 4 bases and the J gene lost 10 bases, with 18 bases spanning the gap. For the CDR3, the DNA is TGTGCCAGCAGCCCGGGGCCGGGGTTTAGGGAGCAGTTCTTC. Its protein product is CASSPGPGFREQFF.

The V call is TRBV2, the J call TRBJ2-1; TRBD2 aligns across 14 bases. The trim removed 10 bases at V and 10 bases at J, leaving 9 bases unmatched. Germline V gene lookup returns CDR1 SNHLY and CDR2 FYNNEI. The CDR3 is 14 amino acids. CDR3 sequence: CATGTSGSRTEQFF. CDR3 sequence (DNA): TGTGCCACCGGGACTAGCGGGAGTAGGACGGAGCAGTTCTTC.

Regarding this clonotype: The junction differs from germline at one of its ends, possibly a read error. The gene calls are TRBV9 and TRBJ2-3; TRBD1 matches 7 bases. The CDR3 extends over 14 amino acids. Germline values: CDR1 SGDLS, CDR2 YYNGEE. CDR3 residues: CASSVGDRQGAKNF. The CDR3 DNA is TGTGCCAGCAGCGTAGGGGACCGACAGGGAGCAAAGAATTTT.

Here the CDR3 reads CASSFKRGVQNDQQFF. CDR3 DNA: TGTGCCAGCAGCTTTAAAAGAGGCGTCCAGAACGATCAGCAGTTCTTC. The rearrangement uses TRBV7-9 and TRBJ2-1; no reliable D call. Trimming left V 3 bases short and J 11 bases short, with 23 bases between. The CDR3 covers 16 residues. CDR1 and CDR2 from the germline V gene are SEHNR and FQNEAQ (reference sequence).

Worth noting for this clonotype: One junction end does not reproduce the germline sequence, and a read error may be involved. CDR3 sequence: CASSGGGIHEQFFF. CDR3 DNA: TGTGCCAGCAGTGGTGGGGGGATCCATGAGCAGTTCTTCTTC. The chain has TRBV7-9 and TRBJ2-5; tentatively, D is TRBD2 (6 bases). Germline CDR1 is SEHNR and CDR2 is FQNEAQ (reference sequence). The CDR3 consists of 14 residues.

In DNA, the CDR3 is TGTGCCAGCAGAACCGGGACTACGAACACCGGGGAGCTGTTTTTT. Encoded protein: CASRTGTTNTGELFF. V gene TRBV6-6 combines with J gene TRBJ2-2, with 7 bases fitting TRBD2. There are 15 residues in the CDR3. Looked up from germline, CDR1 is MNHNY and CDR2 is SVGAGI (reference sequence). J lost 0 bases, V lost 6 bases, and 4 bases had no gene match.